The clone carrying this T cell receptor (beta chain) was detected many times. The antigen remains undetermined. The data originate from a study of CD8+CD57+ T cells in acquired aplastic anemia. Turning to the study itself: Average CD4+ read depth in healthy donors was about 10.8 million reads. Study results and caveats: A significant difference in CD8+ Simpson's diversity between patients and controls was not found. Both patients and controls carried the same twenty-nine CD8+ CDR3 sequences.

Germline trimming cut 7 bases from V and 1 base from J; bases unmatched to any gene: 3. The length of the CDR3 is 14 residues. Germline V gene sequence: CDR1 LNHDA, CDR2 SQIVND (reference sequence). The TCR beta profiling, which covered VDJ combination and CDR3 sequence, was carried out using genomic DNA as the template. A single record per CDR3 protein comes from TCRdb applying MiXCR to the reads. The profile shows about 220,000 distinct CDR3 sequences, almost 35% of them singletons. This sequence was found in a human donor in good health, serving as a control. The material sequenced was sorted CD4+, CD8+, or CD8+CD57+ T cells (not recorded which) from PBMCs. The V call is TRBV19, the J call TRBJ1-2, with 10 bases aligning to TRBD1. CDR3 protein: CASKGTGVNYGYTF. As DNA, the CDR3 is TGTGCCAGTAAGGGGACAGGGGTTAACTATGGCTACACCTTC.